The clone carrying this TCR beta chain appeared a few times. What it binds is unknown. The treatment was: treatment-naive control, cytoreductive nephrectomy. The patient's renal cell carcinoma had clear cell pathology. The CDR3 extends over 13 amino acids. Germline V CDR1 and CDR2: SEHNR, FQNEAQ (reference sequence). With 7 bases removed from V and 2 bases from J, the gap between germline ends came to 11 bases. This entry comes from a study of radiation and T cells in renal cell carcinoma. Overall study findings and caveats: Compared with controls, irradiated tumors had more, larger dominant CDR3 motifs.

Sequencing was performed with immunoSEQ multiplex PCR; in TCRdb, only in-frame clones are kept and a portion is missing. The data show 15,000 to 20,000 clones, more than 55% seen once. The V and J genes are TRBV7-9 and TRBJ1-1, with D unclear. The receptor was derived from a man aged 40-49 years with renal cell carcinoma. The sequenced sample was tumor tissue, obtained from a patient whose treatment was nephrectomy without radiotherapy. The CDR3, as DNA: TGTGCCAGCATCCGGGCGGCTAACACTGAAGCTTTCTTT. Residues: CASIRAANTEAFF.